This T cell receptor beta chain came from a study of siplizumab effects on memory and regulatory T cells. Roughly 10^5 TCR templates underwent assay in each sample. Profiled with immunoSEQ multiplex PCR; TCRdb holds only in-frame clones, not every one. This table holds approximately 68,000 clones, about 90% found once. Points from the study as a whole: Naive T cells appeared more diverse than memory cells and seemed to be major alloresponse contributors. Most proliferating CD4+ or CD8+ clones, roughly 80-96%, had no naive or memory assignment. Sequences below about 10^-5 frequency were poorly captured, limiting mapping of alloreactive clones.

The CDR3 has 15 amino acids. Germline V lookup: CDR1 MGHDK, CDR2 SYGVNS. V shed 3 bases, J shed 0 bases, and the junction held 2 bases outside the gene matches. This clone was observed a handful of times. Its antigen is unidentified. The sequenced sample was CD8+ T cells sorted from blood. V is TRBV25-1 and J is TRBJ2-7; TRBD2 aligns across 10 bases. This receptor was identified in a human donor in good health. The CDR3 is CASSDLAGVSYEQYF. The CDR3 DNA is TGTGCCAGCAGTGATCTAGCGGGAGTCTCCTACGAGCAGTACTTC.